These 23 T cell receptor beta chains were all obtained from the same sample, sequenced in a study of vaccination and CD4 T cells after COVID-19. Cultured CD4+ T cell DNA was sequenced using the Oncomine TCR Beta short-read assay. TCRdb independently ran MiXCR on the PCR reads; one entry per CDR3 protein. The repertoire holds about 9,600 distinct CDR3 sequences, with about 50% as singletons. What these receptors recognize is not known. Sample treatment: approximately 9-day PBMC culture with coronavirus spike peptide pools or control peptides (ViraFEST assay). During the years 2011-2018, before the COVID-19 pandemic, the unexposed donor's CD4+ T cells were collected. Sample: CD4+ T cells from blood, cultured in vitro. The receptor source for this set is a human donor in good health.

This chain links TRBV30 with TRBJ1-6, with TRBD1 matching over 7 bases. The CDR3 has 16 residues. Trimming cost V 1 base and J 8 bases; bases outside gene matches: 11. Germline assignment: CDR1 GTSNPN and CDR2 SVGIG (reference sequence). Here the CDR3 DNA reads TGTGCCTGGAGTGACCAACCGGGACAGTACTATTCACCCCTCCACTTT. Its translation: CAWSDQPGQYYSPLHF. Using reference TRBV30 and TRBJ1-6 for the parts outside the CDR3, the full variable domain is SQTIHQWPATLVQPVGSPLSLECTVEGTSNPNLYWYRQAAGRGLQLLFYSVGIGQISSEVPQNLSASRPQDRQFILSSKKLLLSDSGFYLCAWSDQPGQYYSPLHFGNGTRLTVT.

With respect to this clonotype: One end of the junction varies from germline; a read error may be responsible. The chain links TRBV5-1 to TRBJ2-7, with a weak D call TRBD2 (5 bases). The CDR3 runs to 17 residues. CDR1 is SGHRS, CDR2 YFSETQ, per germline. In nucleotides, the CDR3 is TGTGCCAGCAGCTTGGAGGTGGGCCTTTCCTCCTCCTACGAGCAGTACTTC. Translation: CASSLEVGLSSSYEQYF.

The CDR3 here is CASSYLGPGKAFF. The DNA for the CDR3 is TGTGCCAGCAGTTACTTGGGCCCCGGAAAAGCTTTCTTT. The V call is TRBV6-2 or TRBV6-3, the J call TRBJ1-1; D not certain. This CDR3 has 13 amino acids. Trimming cost V 1 base and J 9 bases, with 12 bases left between them. Germline V gene lookup returns CDR1 MNHEY and CDR2 SVGEGT.

This chain links TRBV12-1 with TRBJ2-2; TRBD2 is taken as the D call from the table, unchecked against the DNA. TRBV12-1 is shown as a pseudogene. This CDR3 has 18 amino acids. CDR3 bases: TGTGCCAGCAGCCCGGGACTAGCGGGAGGGCCGGGCACCGGGGAGCTGTTTTTT. The encoded protein is CASSPGLAGGPGTGELFF.

The genes are TRBV5-1 and TRBJ2-7, with D possibly being TRBD1 (5 bases). V was shortened by 3 bases and J by 0 bases, with 13 bases between the two germline ends. This CDR3 contains 15 residues. Germline CDR1 SGHRS, CDR2 YFSETQ. CDR3 nucleotides: TGCGCCAGCAGCTCCGGACACCTTGTCTCCTACGAGCAGTACTTC. Protein sequence: CASSSGHLVSYEQYF.

This clonotype has only a few counts. The gene calls are TRBV20-1 and TRBJ1-1; a weak D match, TRBD1 (6 bases). From germline, CDR1 is DFQATT and CDR2 SNEGSKA (reference sequence). The V end was cut by 4 bases, the J end by 1 base, with 13 bases between. The length of the CDR3 is 14 residues. CDR3 DNA: TGCAGTGCTATAAGTGACAGGCAGAACACTGAAGCTTTCTTT. Translating it yields CSAISDRQNTEAFF.

This chain's CDR3 is CASRLAGGYTGELFF. DNA for the CDR3: TGTGCCAGCCGTCTAGCGGGAGGGTACACCGGGGAGCTGTTTTTT. The chain recombines TRBV12-3 or TRBV12-4 with TRBJ2-2; 12 bases fit TRBD2. V shed 8 bases, J shed 3 bases, and the junction held 4 bases outside the gene matches. The CDR3 consists of 15 residues.

The V and J genes are TRBV5-1 and TRBJ2-3, with D hard to call. The germline V gene encodes CDR1 SGHRS and CDR2 YFSETQ. V was cut by 1 base and J by 0 bases, with 9 bases left in between. The CDR3 runs to 15 residues. CDR3 loop: CASSLRVASTDTQYF. The CDR3 coding sequence is TGCGCCAGCAGCTTGAGGGTGGCGAGCACAGATACGCAGTATTTT.

The V and J genes are TRBV6-1 and TRBJ1-6, with D unclear. V lost 6 bases and J 9 bases, leaving 15 bases between the germline ends. The CDR3 totals 14 residues. Germline CDR1 MNHNS, CDR2 SASEGT. The CDR3 sequence is CASSLEVWGSPLHF. Written as DNA, the CDR3 is TGTGCCAGCAGCCTCGAGGTCTGGGGTTCACCCCTCCACTTT.

The genes are TRBV7-2 and TRBJ2-2; D gene unclear. The length of the CDR3 is 16 residues. Germline V gene lookup returns CDR1 SGHTA and CDR2 FQGNSA. The ends were cut back, 5 bases at V and 5 bases at J, with 18 bases in the middle. The CDR3 loop reads CASSPWSGPGTGELFF. CDR3 DNA: TGTGCCAGCAGCCCCTGGTCCGGTCCCGGGACCGGGGAGCTGTTTTTT.

The chain is built from TRBV30 and TRBJ1-2, with a possible D match to TRBD1 (5 bases). Trimming removed 2 bases from V and 4 bases from J, with 20 bases in between. The CDR3 length is 16 residues. CDR1 GTSNPN and CDR2 SVGIG come from the germline V gene (reference sequence). The CDR3 DNA is TGTGCCTGGAGTTCCTTGGGGACTCCTGGTGGCTATGGCTACACCTTC. As protein: CAWSSLGTPGGYGYTF. Complete variable domain (other parts from reference TRBV30 and TRBJ1-2): SQTIHQWPATLVQPVGSPLSLECTVEGTSNPNLYWYRQAAGRGLQLLFYSVGIGQISSEVPQNLSASRPQDRQFILSSKKLLLSDSGFYLCAWSSLGTPGGYGYTFGSGTRLTVV.

V and J are TRBV20-1 and TRBJ2-3; TRBD2 aligns across 10 bases. The CDR3 length is 15 residues. The ends lost 0 bases at V and 4 bases at J; junction bases unmatched: 4. Germline V CDR1 and CDR2: DFQATT, SNEGSKA (reference sequence). CDR3 in amino acids: CSARELAGESDTQYF. In nucleotides, the CDR3 is TGCAGTGCTAGAGAGCTAGCGGGAGAATCAGATACGCAGTATTTT.

The sample holds a few counts of this clonotype. The chain is built from TRBV20-1 and TRBJ1-1; TRBD1 might be the D (6 bases). The CDR3 length is 13 residues. Germline V gene sequence: CDR1 DFQATT, CDR2 SNEGSKA (reference sequence). V was pared by 5 bases and J by 1 base, with 11 bases between. CDR3: CSAWQTGNTEAFF. The CDR3 DNA follows: TGCAGTGCTTGGCAGACAGGGAACACTGAAGCTTTCTTT.

This clonotype has a handful of counts. The chain carries TRBV19 and TRBJ1-1, with unresolved D. The CDR3 runs to 14 residues. Germline CDR1 and CDR2: LNHDA and SQIVND (reference sequence). V lost 3 bases and J lost 11, with 19 bases in between. CDR3 DNA: TGTGCCAGTAGTATCTCCGCAGGTGGGTTCGTGGCTTTCTTT. Encoded protein: CASSISAGGFVAFF.

This clonotype showed up just a few times. The chain recombines TRBV27 with TRBJ1-2, with TRBD1 identical over 7 bases. CDR1 and CDR2 (germline): MNHEY, SMNVEV (reference sequence). J gave up 4 bases and V 6 bases, and 2 bases lay outside the gene matches. The CDR3 extends over 12 amino acids. CDR3 DNA sequence: TGTGCCAGCAGGACAGGGAGCTATGGCTACACCTTC. Its translation: CASRTGSYGYTF.

The chain couples TRBV6-2 or TRBV6-3 to TRBJ2-7, with D perhaps matching TRBD1 or TRBD2 (5 bases each). V was clipped by 2 bases and J by 1 base, with 9 bases between them. Looked up from germline, CDR1 is MNHEY and CDR2 is SVGEGT. The CDR3 loop spans 14 amino acids. CDR3 coding DNA: TGTGCCAGCAGTTACCTTGGGGGATCCTACGAGCAGTACTTC. Protein product: CASSYLGGSYEQYF.

This chain connects TRBV7-2 to TRBJ2-7; 11 positions match TRBD2. The CDR3 runs 17 residues. Germline assignment: CDR1 SGHTA and CDR2 FQGNSA. Losses at the gene ends were 2 bases for V and 3 bases for J; bases not matched to a gene: 9. The CDR3 DNA sequence: TGTGCCAGCAGCTTAATAACGACTAGCGGGGTTTTCTACGAGCAGTACTTC. Amino acid sequence: CASSLITTSGVFYEQYF.

The V gene is TRBV7-9, the J gene TRBJ1-4, with 8 nucleotides matching TRBD1. CDR1 and CDR2 (germline): SEHNR, FQNEAQ (reference sequence). CDR3 length: 15 residues. V trimming: 5 bases; J trimming: 7 bases; junction bases outside the gene matches: 9. CDR3 sequence: CASSAGNTGGEKLFF. CDR3 sequence (DNA): TGTGCCAGCAGCGCAGGAAATACAGGGGGTGAAAAACTGTTTTTT.

This rearrangement joins TRBV19 to TRBJ1-2; 10 bases are a match to TRBD1. Germline V lookup: CDR1 LNHDA, CDR2 SQIVND (reference sequence). With 3 bases clipped from V and 7 bases from J, the junction kept 11 bases outside the gene matches. CDR3 size: 16 residues. This CDR3 reads CASSIYPGTGASGYTF. The CDR3 nucleotides read TGTGCCAGTAGTATTTACCCCGGGACAGGGGCTTCTGGCTACACCTTC. The variable domain in full, completed from reference TRBV19 and TRBJ1-2, reads DGGITQSPKYLFRKEGQNVTLSCEQNLNHDAMYWYRQDPGQGLRLIYYSQIVNDFQKGDIAEGYSVSREKKESFPLTVTSAQKNPTAFYLCASSIYPGTGASGYTFGSGTRLTVV.

The chain combines TRBV28 with TRBJ2-3, with D unresolved. CDR3 length: 14 residues. Germline assignment: CDR1 MDHEN and CDR2 SYDVKM. Trimming pared 1 base from V and 4 bases from J, leaving 9 bases between. The CDR3 DNA is TGTGCCAGCAGTTTATCGACCCGGTCAGATACGCAGTATTTT. Translating gives CASSLSTRSDTQYF. Full variable domain (rest looked up from reference TRBV28 and TRBJ2-3): DVKVTQSSRYLVKRTGEKVFLECVQDMDHENMFWYRQDPGLGLRLIYFSYDVKMKEKGDIPEGYSVSREKKERFSLILESASTNQTSMYLCASSLSTRSDTQYFGPGTRLTVL.

This clonotype appeared a few times. The J gene is TRBJ2-2, the V gene TRBV20-1, with D possibly TRBD2 on 6 matching bases. The V end lost 6 bases, the J end lost 5 bases, and 16 bases lay between the germline ends. This CDR3 is built from 14 residues. Germline CDR1 reads DFQATT; CDR2 reads SNEGSKA (reference sequence). DNA for the CDR3: TGCAGTGCGCGACTAGGTGGGGGAACCGGGGAGCTGTTTTTT. It encodes CSARLGGGTGELFF.

This clonotype has more than one count but fewer than ten. This chain joins TRBV15 and TRBJ1-2; 10 nucleotides align to TRBD1. In germline, CDR1 is LNHNV, CDR2 YYDKDF (reference sequence). The CDR3 covers 16 residues. Trimming removed 3 bases from V and 1 base from J; junction bases left unmatched: 5. The CDR3 sequence: CATSSATGGGNYGYTF. The DNA for the CDR3 is TGTGCCACCAGCAGCGCGACAGGGGGCGGTAACTATGGCTACACCTTC.

This chain joins TRBV20-1 and TRBJ2-1, with 8 bases matching TRBD2. J lost 7 bases, V lost 1 base, and 12 bases had no gene match. The CDR3 has 16 residues. Germline assignment: CDR1 DFQATT and CDR2 SNEGSKA (reference sequence). The CDR3 spells CSARVSFGRAKNEQFF. The CDR3 coding sequence is TGCAGTGCTAGAGTATCTTTCGGGAGGGCCAAGAATGAGCAGTTCTTC.